What follows are 24 T cell receptor beta chains derived from one specimen sequenced in a study of glioma-infiltrating T cells after dendritic cell vaccination. Time point defined: after dendritic cell vaccination, including at tumor progression/relapse. The method was immunoSEQ multiplex PCR; TCRdb's version includes in-frame clones alone and lacks a portion of them. Seen here are 98,000 or so clones, more than 70% observed once, and the top ten hold about 5.7%. This sample comprised blood, obtained after dendritic cell vaccination. Receptor source: a human donor with glioblastoma.

The rearrangement links TRBV6-1 to TRBJ2-7; 7 nucleotides match TRBD1. The CDR3 is made up of 14 amino acids. V lost 5 bases to trimming and J lost 3 bases; unmatched junction nucleotides: 7. Germline-derived CDR1 and CDR2 are MNHNS and SASEGT. In DNA, the CDR3 is TGTGCCAGCAGTCAGCCGGGACAGAGCTACGAGCAGTACTTC. It is translated as CASSQPGQSYEQYF.

The chain couples TRBV7-9 to TRBJ2-3; 9 nucleotides line up with TRBD2. There are 15 residues in the CDR3. Germline V lookup: CDR1 SEHNR, CDR2 FQNEAQ (reference sequence). The V gene end was trimmed by 4 bases and the J gene end by 8 bases; junction bases not matched to a gene: 10. CDR3: CASSSSGALIGTQYF. Written as DNA, the CDR3 is TGTGCCAGCAGCTCTAGCGGGGCCCTCATAGGTACGCAGTATTTT.

The genes are TRBV11-3 and TRBJ2-2; TRBD2 is a possible D gene (5 bases). Germline V lookup: CDR1 SGHNT, CDR2 YENEEA. CDR3 size: 14 residues. V was trimmed by 3 bases and J by 4 bases, leaving 9 bases between them. The DNA of the CDR3 is TGTGCCAGCAGCTTGGTCCGGGGCACCGGGGAGCTGTTTTTT. Its protein product is CASSLVRGTGELFF.

J is TRBJ1-4 and V is TRBV15; the D is unclear. Deletions cut 0 bases from V and 4 bases from J, with 12 bases between. Germline V gene sequence: CDR1 LNHNV, CDR2 YYDKDF (reference sequence). This CDR3 comprises 16 residues. Written as DNA, the CDR3 is TGTGCCACCAGCAGAGATCCGGCCGGGGTTAATGAAAAACTGTTTTTT. Translated, it gives CATSRDPAGVNEKLFF.

V usage is TRBV10-3 and J usage is TRBJ1-1, with 9 bases that match TRBD1. Germline values: CDR1 ENHRY, CDR2 SYGVKD. The trim removed 3 bases at V and 4 bases at J, leaving 9 bases unmatched. This CDR3 contains 16 residues. The CDR3 nucleotides read TGTGCCATCAGTGACCCTTACAGGGGGCAGGGCACTGAAGCTTTCTTT. Translating it yields CAISDPYRGQGTEAFF.

The chain combines TRBV18 with TRBJ2-7, with 8 bases lining up with TRBD1. CDR1 is KGHSH and CDR2 is LQKENI in the germline V gene. The CDR3 extends over 15 amino acids. V lost 0 bases and J lost 5; bases outside the gene matches: 6. The DNA of the CDR3 is TGTGCCAGCTCACCACCCGACAGGGGAATCCACGAGCAGTACTTC. Its translation is CASSPPDRGIHEQYF.

This clone was picked up a small number of times. The V and J genes are TRBV29-1 and TRBJ1-1; D gene unclear. Trimming took off 4 bases at V and 1 base at J, with 10 bases between the two ends. Germline loops: CDR1 SQVTM, CDR2 ANQGSEA. The CDR3 is made up of 13 amino acids. CDR3 region: CSVGRGRNTEAFF. Here the CDR3 DNA reads TGCAGCGTTGGGAGAGGGAGGAACACTGAAGCTTTCTTT.

The chain links TRBV19 to TRBJ1-1; 8 bases agree with TRBD1. Germline CDR1 LNHDA, CDR2 SQIVND (reference sequence). The ends lost 3 bases at V and 1 base at J; junction bases unmatched: 7. CDR3 length: 16 amino acids. DNA of the CDR3: TGTGCCAGTAGTATGACAGGGGCCGGACCGAACACTGAAGCTTTCTTT. It encodes CASSMTGAGPNTEAFF.

V usage is TRBV5-1 and J usage is TRBJ2-4, with 9 bases that match TRBD2. The V segment lost 3 bases and the J segment 1 base; nucleotides outside the gene matches: 14. Germline lookup yields CDR1 SGHRS and CDR2 YFSETQ. The CDR3 runs 19 residues. CDR3 loop: CASSSLGAGGPRAKNIQYF. The CDR3 region has the DNA TGCGCCAGCAGCTCCTTGGGCGCGGGGGGGCCGAGGGCCAAAAACATTCAGTACTTC.

This rearrangement joins TRBV28 to TRBJ2-7, with D unclear. The CDR3 is made up of 15 amino acids. Germline V lookup: CDR1 MDHEN, CDR2 SYDVKM. With 6 bases removed from V and 0 bases from J, the gap between germline ends came to 15 bases. This CDR3 is CASSPIGASSYEQYF. CDR3 coding DNA: TGTGCCAGCAGCCCGATAGGAGCGTCCTCCTACGAGCAGTACTTC. Full variable domain (outside the CDR3, taken from reference TRBV28 and TRBJ2-7): DVKVTQSSRYLVKRTGEKVFLECVQDMDHENMFWYRQDPGLGLRLIYFSYDVKMKEKGDIPEGYSVSREKKERFSLILESASTNQTSMYLCASSPIGASSYEQYFGPGTRLTVT.

This clone was seen more than once but under ten times. This chain connects TRBV6-5 to TRBJ2-3; 12 bases fit TRBD2. CDR3 length equals 16 residues. Per the germline V gene, CDR1 is MNHEY and CDR2 is SVGAGI. Unmatched junction bases numbered 9, after V lost 4 bases and J lost 7 bases. The DNA for the CDR3 is TGTGCCAGCAGTTCCGTGACTAGCGGGAGTTCGTATACGCAGTATTTT. Translation: CASSSVTSGSSYTQYF.

J is TRBJ1-5 and V is TRBV30; D not certain. The CDR3 totals 14 residues. V was shortened by 2 bases and J by 0 bases, with 8 bases between the two germline ends. The germline gives CDR1 GTSNPN, CDR2 SVGIG (reference sequence). The CDR3 protein is CAWSSSGSNQPQHF. The CDR3 DNA reads TGTGCCTGGAGTAGCTCGGGTAGCAATCAGCCCCAGCATTTT.

The chain has TRBV14 and TRBJ2-7, with 7 bases aligning to TRBD1. V was clipped by 4 bases and J by 0 bases; unmatched bases: 12. CDR1 and CDR2 from the germline V gene are SGHDN and FVKESK. CDR3 size: 17 residues. The CDR3 reads CASSPSPPGTVSYEQYF. CDR3 DNA: TGTGCCAGCAGCCCATCTCCTCCCGGGACAGTCTCCTACGAGCAGTACTTC. The variable domain in full, completed from reference TRBV14 and TRBJ2-7, reads EAGVTQFPSHSVIEKGQTVTLRCDPISGHDNLYWYRRVMGKEIKFLLHFVKESKQDESGMPNNRFLAERTGGTYSTLKVQPAELEDSGVYFCASSPSPPGTVSYEQYFGPGTRLTVT.

This clone was recorded once. The chain has TRBV18 and TRBJ2-7; D not certain. V was cut by 3 bases and J by 4 bases, with 7 bases left in between. This CDR3 contains 12 residues. In germline, CDR1 is KGHSH, CDR2 LQKENI. The CDR3 region has the DNA TGTGCCAGCTCACCCCAGGTGTACGAGCAGTACTTC. Residues: CASSPQVYEQYF.

The chain uses TRBV6-6 and TRBJ1-3; D is unresolved. The CDR3 runs 16 residues. The V and J ends lost 0 bases and 0 bases respectively, with 9 bases between them. Germline V gene sequence: CDR1 MNHNY, CDR2 SVGAGI (reference sequence). CDR3 loop: CASSYSAGSSGNTIYF. DNA of the CDR3: TGTGCCAGCAGTTACTCGGCCGGGAGCTCTGGAAACACCATATATTTT.

CDR3 sequence: CTSSQDVGTSDVGNEQFF. Written as DNA, the CDR3 is TGCACCAGCAGCCAAGATGTCGGGACTAGCGATGTTGGCAATGAGCAGTTCTTC. The genes are TRBV1 and TRBJ2-1; the table's D call, TRBD2, has no DNA check behind it. TRBV1 is deemed a pseudogene. The CDR3 spans 18 residues.

The chain recombines TRBV5-1 with TRBJ2-5; D uncertain. Between the trimmed V and J ends, which lost 3 bases and 2 bases, there was a span of 11 bases. Germline CDR1 and CDR2: SGHRS and YFSETQ. The CDR3 runs 14 residues. The CDR3 DNA follows: TGCGCCAGCAGCTCGCCGCCAGGTCAAGAGACCCAGTACTTC. As protein: CASSSPPGQETQYF. Drawing the rest from reference TRBV5-1 and TRBJ2-5, the complete variable domain is KAGVTQTPRYLIKTRGQQVTLSCSPISGHRSVSWYQQTPGQGLQFLFEYFSETQRNKGNFPGRFSGRQFSNSRSEMNVSTLELGDSALYLCASSSPPGQETQYFGPGTRLLVL.

The genes are TRBV2 and TRBJ2-7; D not certain. Trimming took off 1 base at V and 0 bases at J, with 10 bases between the two ends. The CDR3 totals 15 residues. From germline, CDR1 is SNHLY and CDR2 FYNNEI. In DNA, the CDR3 is TGTGCCAGCAGTGAAGGGTCCGCGAGCTCCTACGAGCAGTACTTC. Protein product: CASSEGSASSYEQYF.

This clone has only a few counts. The CDR3 spells CASTITGTSGTSTGELFF. Written as DNA, the CDR3 is TGTGCCAGCACCATAACCGGGACTAGCGGGACCTCCACCGGGGAGCTGTTTTTT. The rearrangement links TRBV11-2 to TRBJ2-2; 13 bases agree with TRBD2. The CDR3 is made up of 18 amino acids. V was clipped by 7 bases and J by 4 bases; unmatched bases: 12. Germline V gene sequence: CDR1 SGHAT, CDR2 FQNNGV. Supplemented by reference TRBV11-2 and TRBJ2-2, the full variable domain reads EAGVAQSPRYKIIEKRQSVAFWCNPISGHATLYWYQQILGQGPKLLIQFQNNGVVDDSQLPKDRFSAERLKGVDSTLKIQPAKLEDSAVYLCASTITGTSGTSTGELFFGEGSRLTVL.

The chain is built from TRBV9 and TRBJ2-2, with D unresolved. Germline-derived CDR1 and CDR2 are SGDLS and YYNGEE. V lost 0 bases and J lost 0, with 12 bases in between. This CDR3 is built from 17 residues. The CDR3 sequence: CASSVVIGTANTGELFF. The CDR3 region has the DNA TGTGCCAGCAGCGTAGTCATAGGTACAGCGAACACCGGGGAGCTGTTTTTT.

This chain uses TRBV6-5 with TRBJ1-2; D might be TRBD1 (5 bases). Trimming pared 2 bases from V and 8 bases from J, leaving 9 bases between. This CDR3 has 12 amino acids. The germline V gene has CDR1 MNHEY and CDR2 SVGAGI. CDR3 nucleotide sequence: TGTGCCAGCAGTTACAGGGGAAGCGGCTACACCTTC. Its translation is CASSYRGSGYTF.

The genes are TRBV6-5 and TRBJ1-1; possibly TRBD1 for D (6 bases). Trimming left V 6 bases short and J 5 bases short, with 16 bases between. Germline V CDR1 and CDR2: MNHEY, SVGAGI. There are 14 residues in the CDR3. The CDR3 here is CASSPRGGDTEAFF. In nucleotides, the CDR3 is TGTGCCAGCAGCCCTCGAGGGGGGGATACTGAAGCTTTCTTT.

The chain carries TRBV9 and TRBJ2-3, with D uncertain. Germline values: CDR1 SGDLS, CDR2 YYNGEE. The V and J ends lost 2 bases and 0 bases respectively, with 10 bases between them. This CDR3 is 15 amino acids long. DNA for the CDR3: TGTGCCAGCAGCGTTTCTATCCTTAGCACAGATACGCAGTATTTT. This sequence encodes CASSVSILSTDTQYF.

V usage is TRBV19 and J usage is TRBJ2-1, with D perhaps TRBD2 (6 bases). Germline CDR1 is LNHDA and CDR2 is SQIVND (reference sequence). V was cut by 1 base and J by 2 bases, with 9 bases left in between. The CDR3 length is 15 residues. CDR3 DNA: TGTGCCAGTAGTATAGCGGGGGACCCCTACAATGAGCAGTTCTTC. This sequence encodes CASSIAGDPYNEQFF.